Listed below are T cell receptor beta chains from one sample, sequenced in a study of cytomegalovirus exposure and HLA in healthy donors. Using immunoSEQ multiplex PCR, the repertoire was profiled, and TCRdb retains in-frame clones only, with some absent. The sample carries under 130,000 clones, 13% to 15% recorded once. Sequenced: PBMCs. Every receptor here comes from a female donor in good health and CMV-seronegative. CDR3s include the opening cysteine and the closing phenylalanine or tryptophan.

v_gene: TRBV7-6; j_gene: TRBJ2-1; CDR3aa: CASSLATTWEQFF
v_gene: TRBV19; j_gene: TRBJ2-1; CDR3aa: CASGWLYNEQFF
v_gene: TRBV9; j_gene: TRBJ2-7; CDR3aa: CASSVDGRAYEQYF
v_gene: TRBV29-1; j_gene: TRBJ1-1; CDR3aa: CSVAYEGAMNTEAFF
v_gene: TRBV7-2; j_gene: TRBJ2-4; CDR3aa: CASSLRQLIAKNIQYF
v_gene: TRBV7-2; j_gene: TRBJ2-2; CDR3aa: CASSPPGEGELFF
v_gene: TRBV30; j_gene: TRBJ2-1; CDR3aa: CAWSRIAGGEQFF
v_gene: TRBV5-1; j_gene: TRBJ2-1; CDR3aa: CASSRSGGEYNEQFF
v_gene: TRBV7-9; j_gene: TRBJ1-3; CDR3aa: CASSLGSSSGNTIYF
v_gene: TRBV12-2; j_gene: TRBJ2-5; CDR3aa: CASRDLVRIIVDETQYF
v_gene: TRBV19; j_gene: TRBJ2-7; CDR3aa: CASSFTLTGALRAYEQYF
v_gene: TRBV5-1; j_gene: TRBJ1-1; CDR3aa: CASSRDRGKNTEAFF
v_gene: TRBV30; j_gene: TRBJ2-5; CDR3aa: CAWRGGSGGAWETQYF
v_gene: TRBV29-1; j_gene: TRBJ2-7; CDR3aa: CSVDGLAGGGYEQYF
v_gene: TRBV30; j_gene: TRBJ1-2; CDR3aa: CAWSGPLRRDYGYTF
v_gene: TRBV19; j_gene: TRBJ2-7; CDR3aa: CASGHRGGGYEQYF
v_gene: TRBV5-1; j_gene: TRBJ1-3; CDR3aa: CASSEQGSGNTIYF
v_gene: TRBV30; j_gene: TRBJ1-4; CDR3aa: CAWSVGDSANEKLFF
v_gene: TRBV19; j_gene: TRBJ1-5; CDR3aa: CATDTGVWQPQHF
v_gene: TRBV6-5; j_gene: TRBJ1-5; CDR3aa: CASSYKGASNQPQHF
v_gene: TRBV4-2; j_gene: TRBJ2-7; CDR3aa: CASSTRDTRGDEQYF
v_gene: TRBV25-1; j_gene: TRBJ1-1; CDR3aa: CASRKGTEAFF
v_gene: TRBV19; j_gene: TRBJ1-5; CDR3aa: CASSMEGQGNQPQHF
v_gene: TRBV6-5; j_gene: TRBJ1-2; CDR3aa: CASSRETGQVGGYTF
v_gene: TRBV2; j_gene: TRBJ1-2; CDR3aa: CASTYTGRTGGLEGIFGYTF
v_gene: TRBV6-5; j_gene: TRBJ1-4; CDR3aa: CASTYSGGEKLFF
v_gene: TRBV21-1; j_gene: TRBJ2-5; CDR3aa: CASSKIDSKETQYF
v_gene: TRBV27; j_gene: TRBJ2-7; CDR3aa: CASSHGQGFYEQYF
v_gene: TRBV11-1; j_gene: TRBJ2-7; CDR3aa: CASSPTGVVYEQYF
v_gene: TRBV12-5; j_gene: TRBJ2-3; CDR3aa: CASGQIRGTGILDTQYF
v_gene: TRBV6-1; j_gene: TRBJ2-7; CDR3aa: CASSEYMGRAYEQYF
v_gene: TRBV11-2; j_gene: TRBJ1-4; CDR3aa: CASSTGQGTNEKLFF
v_gene: TRBV9; j_gene: TRBJ1-1; CDR3aa: CASSGTYMNTEAFF
v_gene: TRBV4-1; j_gene: TRBJ1-2; CDR3aa: CASSQPGSRGYTF
v_gene: TRBV29-1; j_gene: TRBJ1-4; CDR3aa: CSVASGEKLFF
v_gene: TRBV15; j_gene: TRBJ2-3; CDR3aa: CATGGPWSTQYF
v_gene: TRBV2; j_gene: TRBJ1-6; CDR3aa: CASSGIQGTSLHF
v_gene: TRBV7-3; j_gene: NA; CDR3aa: CASSYDRGYEQYF
v_gene: TRBV29-1; j_gene: TRBJ2-7; CDR3aa: CSGAPGAGNYEQYF
v_gene: TRBV7-2; j_gene: TRBJ1-3; CDR3aa: CASGEGGGSGNTIYF